This paragraph covers one TCR beta chain sequence. Its specificity is unknown. The junction shows a germline mismatch at one end, possibly a read error. The PCR had 60 Vbeta and 13 Jbeta primers. Sequencing used immunoSEQ multiplex PCR; TCRdb keeps in-frame clones, though not all of them. Of about 180,000 clones detected, over 75% appear once; the ten largest clones hold roughly 5.8%. Germline V gives CDR1 SGHRS, CDR2 YFSETQ. The CDR3 length is 14 residues. The data originate from a study of cytomegalovirus exposure and HLA in healthy donors. Overall study results and limits: Upon later analysis, TCR association rates were observed to vary by HLA locus, being highest for DRB1 and lowest for HLA-C. Associated with cytomegalovirus, according to the listing, were 150 to 200 TCR beta chains.

Sample: PBMCs. The receptor comes from a man in his forties in good health and CMV-seropositive. V usage is TRBV5-1 and J usage is TRBJ2-7; the D gene is possibly TRBD1 (6 bases). The chain's CDR3 is CTSSPGQYSYEQYF. CDR3 in DNA: TGCACCAGCAGCCCAGGACAGTACTCCTACGAGCAGTACTTC.